The 22 T cell receptor beta chains below come from one sample, sequenced in a study of control samples from healthy donors and cancer patients. TCRdb's table, derived via immunoSEQ multiplex PCR, lists solely in-frame clones and lacks some. Of tens of thousands of clones listed, about nine tenths are singletons. The sample comprised PBMCs. The receptor set was obtained from a man aged 60 to 69 with colorectal cancer.

The V and J genes are TRBV9 and TRBJ1-1; weak D call: TRBD1 (6 bases). V lost 1 base to trimming and J lost 5 bases, with 15 bases between them. The CDR3 loop spans 15 amino acids. Germline CDR1 and CDR2: SGDLS and YYNGEE. CDR3 in DNA: TGTGCCAGCAGCGTAAGCAGGGGAGGTGGTACTGAAGCTTTCTTT. It translates to CASSVSRGGGTEAFF.

The chain carries TRBV2 and TRBJ1-4; D unresolved. V was clipped by 6 bases and J by 4 bases, with 9 bases between them. CDR1 and CDR2 from the germline V gene are SNHLY and FYNNEI. The CDR3 sequence is 13 residues long. The CDR3 loop reads CASSADHNEKLFF. CDR3 coding DNA: TGTGCCAGCAGCGCGGACCATAATGAAAAACTGTTTTTT.

This rearrangement joins TRBV15 to TRBJ2-7; D possibly uses TRBD1 or TRBD2 (5 bases each). Trimming cost V 0 bases and J 3 bases, with 21 bases left between them. CDR1 is LNHNV, CDR2 YYDKDF, per germline (reference sequence). The CDR3 has 18 residues. CDR3 in DNA: TGTGCCACCAGCAGAGATTACAGGCCGTTCATGGGGGTCTACGAGCAGTACTTC. It specifies CATSRDYRPFMGVYEQYF. The whole variable domain, remainder taken from reference TRBV15 and TRBJ2-7, is DAMVIQNPRYQVTQFGKPVTLSCSQTLNHNVMYWYQQKSSQAPKLLFHYYDKDFNNEADTPDNFQSRRPNTSFCFLDIRSPGLGDTAMYLCATSRDYRPFMGVYEQYFGPGTRLTVT.

This sequence joins TRBV19 and TRBJ2-2; 7 bases line up with TRBD2. With 6 bases clipped from V and 1 base from J, the junction kept 5 bases outside the gene matches. CDR3 length equals 15 residues. The germline CDR1 and CDR2 sequences are LNHDA and SQIVND (reference sequence). The CDR3 nucleotides are TGTGCCAGTAGCACCGGGACTATGAACACCGGGGAGCTGTTTTTT. Its translation: CASSTGTMNTGELFF.

J is TRBJ2-5 and V is TRBV30; D tentatively fits TRBD1 or TRBD2 (6 bases each). Trimming cost V 6 bases and J 3 bases, with 20 bases left between them. Per the germline V gene, CDR1 is GTSNPN and CDR2 is SVGIG (reference sequence). There are 15 residues in the CDR3. DNA of the CDR3: TGTGCCTGTCGTGTGTGGGGGGCTGATAAAGAGACCCAGTACTTC. It encodes CACRVWGADKETQYF. Supplemented by reference TRBV30 and TRBJ2-5, the full variable domain reads SQTIHQWPATLVQPVGSPLSLECTVEGTSNPNLYWYRQAAGRGLQLLFYSVGIGQISSEVPQNLSASRPQDRQFILSSKKLLLSDSGFYLCACRVWGADKETQYFGPGTRLLVL.

This chain connects TRBV12-3 or TRBV12-4 to TRBJ1-1; D gene uncertain. The CDR3 extends over 12 amino acids. Trimming cost V 1 base and J 4 bases, with 4 bases left between them. The CDR3 bases are TGTGCCAGCAGTTTAGGAAGCACTGAAGCTTTCTTT. It encodes CASSLGSTEAFF.

The rearrangement joins TRBV9 to TRBJ1-6, with D unresolved. The germline CDR1 and CDR2 sequences are SGDLS and YYNGEE. V was clipped by 4 bases and J by 7 bases, with 15 bases between them. CDR3 length: 15 amino acids. Here the CDR3 DNA reads TGTGCCAGCAGCTCCCGGGAGGTGGGGAATTCACCCCTCCACTTT. This codes for CASSSREVGNSPLHF.

This chain uses TRBV3-1 (or the pseudogene TRBV3-2) with TRBJ2-2; possibly TRBD1 for D (7 bases). The CDR3 is 14 amino acids. Between the trimmed V and J ends, which lost 2 bases and 7 bases, there was a span of 11 bases. CDR1 and CDR2 from the germline V gene are LGHDT and YNNKEL (reference sequence). The CDR3 DNA sequence: TGTGCCAGCAGCCAATTTCAGGGGGGCGGGGAGCTGTTTTTT. It encodes CASSQFQGGGELFF.

V usage is TRBV10-1 and J usage is TRBJ1-6; possible D gene TRBD1, 5 bases. CDR3 length: 14 amino acids. Germline CDR1 and CDR2: WNHNN and SYGVQD (reference sequence). Trimming shortened V by 6 bases and J by 7 bases, and 13 bases separated the two germline ends. CDR3 residues: CASRRSRVNSPLHF. In DNA, the CDR3 is TGCGCCAGCAGGAGATCCAGGGTCAATTCACCCCTCCACTTT.

This clone has just a few counts. The chain joins TRBV6-5 to TRBJ1-6, with 9 bases fitting TRBD1. V shed 6 bases, J shed 7 bases, and the junction held 4 bases outside the gene matches. Germline CDR1 MNHEY, CDR2 SVGAGI. The CDR3 sequence is 14 residues long. The CDR3 DNA is TGTGCCAGCAGCGGGACAGGGTTCAATTCACCCCTCCACTTT. Residues: CASSGTGFNSPLHF.

This clone has a single count. The rearrangement joins TRBV29-1 to TRBJ2-7, with 9 nucleotides matching TRBD1. The trim removed 4 bases at V and 1 base at J, leaving 2 bases unmatched. CDR1 is SQVTM and CDR2 is ANQGSEA in the germline V gene. The length of the CDR3 is 13 residues. CDR3 in amino acids: CSVVGTGSYEQYF. The CDR3 DNA is TGCAGCGTTGTTGGGACAGGGTCCTACGAGCAGTACTTC.

This clone has only a few counts. V and J are TRBV6-2 or TRBV6-3 and TRBJ1-5, with 7 bases that match TRBD1. Germline CDR1 and CDR2: MNHEY and SVGEGT. The CDR3 covers 16 residues. Trimming removed 6 bases from V and 3 bases from J; junction bases left unmatched: 11. The CDR3 region is CASSPRQGPSNQPQHF. The CDR3 DNA is TGTGCCAGCAGCCCTCGACAGGGACCTTCCAATCAGCCCCAGCATTTT.

The chain is built from TRBV7-8 and TRBJ2-1; 7 nucleotides agree with TRBD2. V was pared by 5 bases and J by 4 bases, with 8 bases of the junction left unmatched. The CDR3 runs to 15 residues. Germline V lookup: CDR1 SGHVS, CDR2 FQNEAQ. The chain's CDR3 is CASSRPGLVYNEQFF. The CDR3 region has the DNA TGTGCCAGCAGCCGACCCGGACTAGTTTACAATGAGCAGTTCTTC.

This clone was observed a few times. This sequence joins TRBV7-9 and TRBJ2-2; tentatively, D is TRBD2 (6 bases). Germline V gene lookup returns CDR1 SEHNR and CDR2 FQNEAQ (reference sequence). The CDR3 sequence is 13 residues long. Trimming cost V 11 bases and J 0 bases, with 10 bases left between them. The CDR3 coding sequence is TGTGCCGTGAGGGACTCGAACACCGGGGAGCTGTTTTTT. Its translation is CAVRDSNTGELFF.

V usage is TRBV19 and J usage is TRBJ1-1; 7 bases are a match to TRBD1. Germline CDR1 is LNHDA and CDR2 is SQIVND (reference sequence). Unmatched junction bases numbered 2, after V lost 4 bases and J lost 3 bases. The CDR3 has 13 amino acids. The chain's CDR3 is CASSTQGDTEAFF. The CDR3 DNA follows: TGTGCCAGTAGTACCCAGGGGGACACTGAAGCTTTCTTT.

The chain is built from TRBV9 and TRBJ2-3; 8 bases fit TRBD2. V shed 3 bases, J shed 0 bases, and the junction held 6 bases outside the gene matches. Looked up from germline, CDR1 is SGDLS and CDR2 is YYNGEE. CDR3 length: 16 amino acids. Here the CDR3 DNA reads TGTGCCAGCAGCGCCCTCGGGGGGGCGAGCACAGATACGCAGTATTTT. This sequence encodes CASSALGGASTDTQYF.

This clone was picked up one time. This chain links TRBV5-8 with TRBJ2-1; D assignment may be TRBD1 or TRBD2 (5 bases each). Per germline, CDR1 SGHTS and CDR2 YDEGEE. V was shortened by 2 bases and J by 7 bases, with 10 bases between the two germline ends. CDR3 length: 13 amino acids. This CDR3 is CASSFGGRNEQFF. CDR3 coding DNA: TGTGCCAGCAGCTTTGGGGGAAGGAATGAGCAGTTCTTC.

This clone was seen once. CDR3 region: CASSPKGLDLSGANVLTF. The CDR3 DNA sequence: TGTGCCAGCAGCCCAAAGGGACTGGACCTTTCTGGGGCCAACGTCCTGACTTTC. V gene TRBV7-8 combines with J gene TRBJ2-6; TRBD2 might be the D (6 bases). The CDR3 runs 18 residues. The V end lost 5 bases, the J end lost 1 base, and 18 bases lay between the germline ends. Germline V gene lookup returns CDR1 SGHVS and CDR2 FQNEAQ.

Here the CDR3 reads CASSPRPPGYSYNSPLHF. CDR3 sequence (DNA): TGTGCCAGCTCACCAAGGCCCCCAGGATACTCCTATAATTCACCCCTCCACTTT. The rearrangement uses TRBV18 and TRBJ1-6; D is undetermined. Germline values: CDR1 KGHSH, CDR2 LQKENI. The CDR3 consists of 18 residues. Trimming left V 2 bases short and J 0 bases short, with 14 bases between.

The table lists this clone with a count of one. The V gene is TRBV7-8, the J gene TRBJ2-1; D gene ambiguous. The CDR3 has 16 residues. The V gene's germline CDR1 is SGHVS and CDR2 FQNEAQ. Trimming removed 0 bases from V and 5 bases from J, with 14 bases in between. As DNA, the CDR3 is TGTGCCAGCAGCTTAGCCAGTGATTTAGGGAACAATGAGCAGTTCTTC. It codes for CASSLASDLGNNEQFF.

This chain joins TRBV28 and TRBJ2-2; no clear D gene. V was cut by 2 bases and J by 0 bases, with 7 bases left in between. Germline V gene sequence: CDR1 MDHEN, CDR2 SYDVKM. The CDR3 extends over 15 amino acids. The CDR3 DNA is TGTGCCAGCAGTTTAAGTAAGACGAACACCGGGGAGCTGTTTTTT. Its translation: CASSLSKTNTGELFF.

This chain uses TRBV2 with TRBJ2-6; D is unresolved. Trimming removed 6 bases from V and 4 bases from J, with 7 bases in between. The CDR3 runs 13 residues. CDR1 is SNHLY, CDR2 FYNNEI, per germline. The chain's CDR3 is CASRASGANVLTF. CDR3 DNA sequence: TGTGCCAGCAGAGCCTCCGGGGCCAACGTCCTGACTTTC.